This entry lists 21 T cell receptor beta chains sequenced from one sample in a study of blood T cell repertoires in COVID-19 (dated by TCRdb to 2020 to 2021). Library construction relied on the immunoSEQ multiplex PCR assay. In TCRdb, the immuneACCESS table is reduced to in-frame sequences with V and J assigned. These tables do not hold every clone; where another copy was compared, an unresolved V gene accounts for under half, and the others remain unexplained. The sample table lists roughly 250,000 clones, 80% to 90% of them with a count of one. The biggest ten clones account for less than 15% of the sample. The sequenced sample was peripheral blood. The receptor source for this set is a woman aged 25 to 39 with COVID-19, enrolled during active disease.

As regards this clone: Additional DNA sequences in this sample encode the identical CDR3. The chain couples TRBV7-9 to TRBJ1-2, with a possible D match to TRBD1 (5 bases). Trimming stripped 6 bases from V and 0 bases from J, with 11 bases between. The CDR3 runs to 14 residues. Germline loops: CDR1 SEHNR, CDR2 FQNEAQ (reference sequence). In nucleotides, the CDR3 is TGTGCCAGCAGTCCAGCAGGGACTAACTATGGCTACACCTTC. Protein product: CASSPAGTNYGYTF.

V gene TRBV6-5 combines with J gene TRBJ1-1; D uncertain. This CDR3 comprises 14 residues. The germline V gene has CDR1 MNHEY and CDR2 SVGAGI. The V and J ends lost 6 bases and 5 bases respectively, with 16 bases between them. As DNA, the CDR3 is TGTGCCAGCAGAGGTGGAGGAAGGTGGACTGAAGCTTTCTTT. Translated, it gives CASRGGGRWTEAFF.

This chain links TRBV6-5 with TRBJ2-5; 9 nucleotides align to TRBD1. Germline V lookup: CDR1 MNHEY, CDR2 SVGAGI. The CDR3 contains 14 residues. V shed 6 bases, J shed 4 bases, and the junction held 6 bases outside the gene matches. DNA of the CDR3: TGTGCCAGCAGACCGGGACAGGGTCGAGAGACCCAGTACTTC. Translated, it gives CASRPGQGRETQYF.

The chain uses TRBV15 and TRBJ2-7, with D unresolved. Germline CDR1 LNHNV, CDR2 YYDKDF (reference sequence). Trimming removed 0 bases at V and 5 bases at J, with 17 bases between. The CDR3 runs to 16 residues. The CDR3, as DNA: TGTGCCACCAGCAGAGATCGTCAAGTGTCACTCGACGAGCAGTACTTC. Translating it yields CATSRDRQVSLDEQYF.

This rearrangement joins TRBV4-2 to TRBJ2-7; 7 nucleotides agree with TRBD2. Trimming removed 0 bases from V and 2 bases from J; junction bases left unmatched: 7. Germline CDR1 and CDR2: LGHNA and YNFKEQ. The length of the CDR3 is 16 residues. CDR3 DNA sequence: TGTGCCAGCAGCCAAGAGGGCGGGGGAGCGCCCTACGAGCAGTACTTC. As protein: CASSQEGGGAPYEQYF.

CDR3 nucleotides: TGTGCCACACGCCCCTCGACTAGCCCCAAGAGCCGGGGTGAGCAGTTCTTC. Its translation: CATRPSTSPKSRGEQFF. The chain employs TRBV24-1 and TRBJ2-1, with 7 bases matching TRBD2. Germline V gene lookup returns CDR1 KGHDR and CDR2 SFDVKD. This CDR3 is built from 17 residues. V lost 10 bases, J lost 9 bases, and 23 bases stayed unmatched.

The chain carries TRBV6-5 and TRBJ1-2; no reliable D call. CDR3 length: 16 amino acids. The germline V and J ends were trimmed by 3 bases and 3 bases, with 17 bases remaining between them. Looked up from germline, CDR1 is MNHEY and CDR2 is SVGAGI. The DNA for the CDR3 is TGTGCCAGCAGTTATTTGTCTGGAGGGTACGACTATGGCTACACCTTC. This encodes CASSYLSGGYDYGYTF.

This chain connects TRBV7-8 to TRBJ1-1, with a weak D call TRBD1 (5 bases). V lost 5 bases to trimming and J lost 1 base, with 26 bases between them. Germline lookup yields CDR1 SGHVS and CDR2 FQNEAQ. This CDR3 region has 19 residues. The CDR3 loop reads CASSPHLIGVEGWNTEAFF. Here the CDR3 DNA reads TGTGCCAGCAGCCCTCATTTGATAGGGGTGGAAGGATGGAACACTGAAGCTTTCTTT.

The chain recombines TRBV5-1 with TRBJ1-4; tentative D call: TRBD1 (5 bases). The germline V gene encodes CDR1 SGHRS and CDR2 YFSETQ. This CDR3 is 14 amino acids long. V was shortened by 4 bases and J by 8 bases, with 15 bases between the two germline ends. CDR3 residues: CASSRGGDDEKLFF. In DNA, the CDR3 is TGCGCCAGCAGCCGTGGGGGGGACGACGAAAAACTGTTTTTT.

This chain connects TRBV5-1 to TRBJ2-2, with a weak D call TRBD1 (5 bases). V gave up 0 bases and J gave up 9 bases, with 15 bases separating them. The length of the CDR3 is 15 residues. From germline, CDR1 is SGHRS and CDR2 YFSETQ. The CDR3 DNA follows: TGCGCCAGCAGCTTGGAAGGTCTGGGGCACCGGGAGCTGTTTTTT. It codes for CASSLEGLGHRELFF.

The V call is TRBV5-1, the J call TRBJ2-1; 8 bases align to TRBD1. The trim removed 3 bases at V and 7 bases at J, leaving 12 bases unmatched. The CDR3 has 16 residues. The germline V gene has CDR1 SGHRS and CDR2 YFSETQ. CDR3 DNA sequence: TGCGCCAGCAGCTCGCTCCCCGGGACAGGACATAATGAGCAGTTCTTC. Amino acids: CASSSLPGTGHNEQFF.

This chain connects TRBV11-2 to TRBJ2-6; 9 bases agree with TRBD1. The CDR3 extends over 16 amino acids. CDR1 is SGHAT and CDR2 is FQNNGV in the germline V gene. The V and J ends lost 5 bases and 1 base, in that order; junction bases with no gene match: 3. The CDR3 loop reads CASSRDRASGANVLTF. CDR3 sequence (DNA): TGTGCCAGCAGCCGGGACAGGGCTTCTGGGGCCAACGTCCTGACTTTC.

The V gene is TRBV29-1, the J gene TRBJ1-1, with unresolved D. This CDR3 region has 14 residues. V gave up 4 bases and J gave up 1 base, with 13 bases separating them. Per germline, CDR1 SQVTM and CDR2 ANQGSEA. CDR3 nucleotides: TGCAGCGTTGTAGGTCAGGTTAAGAACACTGAAGCTTTCTTT. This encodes CSVVGQVKNTEAFF.

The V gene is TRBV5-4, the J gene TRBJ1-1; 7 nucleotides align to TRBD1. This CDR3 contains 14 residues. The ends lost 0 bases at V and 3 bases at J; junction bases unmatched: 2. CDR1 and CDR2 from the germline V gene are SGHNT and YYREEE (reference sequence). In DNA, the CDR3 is TGTGCCAGCAGCTTGGAACAGGGGCACACTGAAGCTTTCTTT. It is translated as CASSLEQGHTEAFF. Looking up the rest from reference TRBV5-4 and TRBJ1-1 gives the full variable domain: ETGVTQSPTHLIKTRGQQVTLRCSSQSGHNTVSWYQQALGQGPQFIFQYYREEENGRGNFPPRFSGLQFPNYSSELNVNALELDDSALYLCASSLEQGHTEAFFGQGTRLTVV.

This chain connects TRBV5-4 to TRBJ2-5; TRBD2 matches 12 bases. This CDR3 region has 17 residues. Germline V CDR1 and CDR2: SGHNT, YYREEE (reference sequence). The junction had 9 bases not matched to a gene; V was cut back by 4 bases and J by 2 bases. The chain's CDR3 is CASSPGSGTSGQETQYF. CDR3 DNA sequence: TGTGCCAGCAGCCCCGGGTCTGGGACTAGCGGGCAAGAGACCCAGTACTTC. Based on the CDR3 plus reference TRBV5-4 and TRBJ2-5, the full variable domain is ETGVTQSPTHLIKTRGQQVTLRCSSQSGHNTVSWYQQALGQGPQFIFQYYREEENGRGNFPPRFSGLQFPNYSSELNVNALELDDSALYLCASSPGSGTSGQETQYFGPGTRLLVL.

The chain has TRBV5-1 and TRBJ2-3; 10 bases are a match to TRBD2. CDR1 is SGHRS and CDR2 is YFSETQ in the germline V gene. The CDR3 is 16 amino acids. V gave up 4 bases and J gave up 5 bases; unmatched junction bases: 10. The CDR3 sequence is CASSPVSGGAEDTQYF. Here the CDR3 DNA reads TGCGCCAGCAGCCCCGTGAGCGGGGGGGCCGAAGATACGCAGTATTTT.

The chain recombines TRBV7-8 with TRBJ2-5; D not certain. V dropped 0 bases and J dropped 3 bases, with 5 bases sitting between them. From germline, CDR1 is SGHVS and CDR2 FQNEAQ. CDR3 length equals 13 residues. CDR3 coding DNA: TGTGCCAGCAGCTTAGCGCCAGAAGAGACCCAGTACTTC. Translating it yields CASSLAPEETQYF. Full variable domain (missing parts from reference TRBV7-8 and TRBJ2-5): GAGVSQSPRYKVAKRGQDVALRCDPISGHVSLFWYQQALGQGPEFLTYFQNEAQLDKSGLPSDRFFAERPEGSVSTLKIQRTQQEDSAVYLCASSLAPEETQYFGPGTRLLVL.

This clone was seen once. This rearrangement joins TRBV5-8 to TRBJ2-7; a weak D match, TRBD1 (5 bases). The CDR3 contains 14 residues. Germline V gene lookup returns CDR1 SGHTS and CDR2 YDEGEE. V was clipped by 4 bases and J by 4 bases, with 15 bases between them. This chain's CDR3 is CASSPVDRQYEQYF. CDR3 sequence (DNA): TGTGCCAGCAGCCCGGTAGACAGACAGTACGAGCAGTACTTC. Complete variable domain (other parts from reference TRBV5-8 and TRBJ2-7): EAGVTQSPTHLIKTRGQQATLRCSPISGHTSVYWYQQALGLGLQFLLWYDEGEERNRGNFPPRFSGRQFPNYSSELNVNALELEDSALYLCASSPVDRQYEQYFGPGTRLTVT.

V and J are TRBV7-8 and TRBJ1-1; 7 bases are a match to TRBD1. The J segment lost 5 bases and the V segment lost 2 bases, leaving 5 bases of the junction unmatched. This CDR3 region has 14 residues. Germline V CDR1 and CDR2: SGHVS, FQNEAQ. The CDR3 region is CASSLREGATEAFF. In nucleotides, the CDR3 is TGTGCCAGCAGCTTACGGGAGGGGGCTACTGAAGCTTTCTTT.

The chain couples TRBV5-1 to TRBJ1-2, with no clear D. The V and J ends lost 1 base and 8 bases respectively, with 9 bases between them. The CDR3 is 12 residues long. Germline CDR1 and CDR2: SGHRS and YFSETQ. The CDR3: CASSLIGSGYTF. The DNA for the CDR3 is TGCGCCAGCAGCTTGATTGGGAGCGGCTACACCTTC.

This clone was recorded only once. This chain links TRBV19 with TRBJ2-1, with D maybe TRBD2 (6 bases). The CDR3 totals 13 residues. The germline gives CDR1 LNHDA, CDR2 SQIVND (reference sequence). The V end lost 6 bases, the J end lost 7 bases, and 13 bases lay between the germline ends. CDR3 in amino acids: CASRPPGGNEQFF. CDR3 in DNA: TGTGCCAGTAGGCCCCCCGGGGGAAATGAGCAGTTCTTC.